The rows below give T cell receptor beta chains drawn from one sample of a study of human T cells and chemical hapten exposure. TCRdb ran MiXCR on the RACE reads and lists one entry per CDR3 protein. The data hold some 110,000 distinct CDR3 sequences, with less than 40% observed a single time. This material consisted of whole blood, taken in connection with sensitization to the hapten diphenylcyclopropenone (DPC). The receptors were gathered from a man in his forties with alopecia areata. Some clones in this sample may be carry-over from other donors' samples. The CDR3 runs from the conserved cysteine through the conserved F or W. The D gene is left open where the match is weak. The size of a clone is reported for some rows only, either as once, few or many, or as a class for expanded clones.

length: 13; size: -; V: TRBV19; J: TRBJ2-1; D: -; CDR3: CASNTGRFHEQFF; DNA: TGTGCCAGTAACACGGGACGTTTCCATGAGCAGTTCTTC
length: 12; size: few; V: TRBV4-1; J: TRBJ2-5; D: -; CDR3: CASSQEGETQYF; DNA: TGCGCCAGCAGCCAAGAGGGGGAGACCCAGTACTTC
length: 16; size: few; V: TRBV24-1; J: TRBJ2-1; D: TRBD2; CDR3: CATSDRTSGEANEQFF; DNA: TGTGCCACCAGTGATCGTACTAGCGGGGAGGCCAATGAGCAGTTCTTC
length: 17; size: few; V: TRBV6-1; J: TRBJ1-5; D: -; CDR3: CASSAAGGAGGNQPQHF; DNA: TGTGCCAGCAGTGCTGCGGGGGGGGCAGGGGGCAATCAGCCCCAGCATTTT
length: 16; size: few; V: TRBV7-9; J: TRBJ2-1; D: -; CDR3: CASSLAGFGSYNEQFF; DNA: TGTGCCAGCAGCTTAGCAGGGTTCGGCTCCTACAATGAGCAGTTCTTC
length: 15; size: -; V: TRBV6-6; J: TRBJ1-5; D: -; CDR3: CASSYPGPGDQPQHF; DNA: TGTGCCAGCAGTTACCCCGGCCCTGGAGATCAGCCCCAGCATTTT
length: 12; size: few; V: TRBV2; J: TRBJ2-3; D: -; CDR3: CANWGSTDTQYF; DNA: TGTGCCAACTGGGGTAGCACAGATACGCAGTATTTT
length: 15; size: -; V: TRBV3-1; J: TRBJ2-3; D: -; CDR3: CASSPDSGITDTQYF; DNA: TGTGCCAGCAGCCCGGATAGCGGTATCACAGATACGCAGTATTTT
length: 14; size: -; V: TRBV29-1; J: TRBJ2-2; D: TRBD2; CDR3: CSVSGLAGTGELFF; DNA: TGCAGCGTTTCGGGACTAGCGGGAACCGGGGAGCTGTTTTTT
length: 13; size: few; V: TRBV7-9; J: TRBJ2-3; D: -; CDR3: CASSFSERHTQYF; DNA: TGTGCCAGCAGCTTTTCGGAGCGACATACGCAGTATTTT
length: 14; size: -; V: TRBV5-4; J: TRBJ2-7; D: -; CDR3: CASSLDREGYEQYF; DNA: TGTGCCAGCAGCTTGGACAGGGAAGGGTACGAGCAGTACTTC
length: 14; size: -; V: TRBV13; J: TRBJ1-2; D: TRBD1; CDR3: CASSFTGTGRGYTF; DNA: TGTGCCAGCAGCTTTACCGGGACAGGCCGCGGCTACACCTTC
length: 17; size: -; V: TRBV3-1; J: TRBJ2-5; D: TRBD2; CDR3: CASSQPLLAGVGETQYF; DNA: TGTGCCAGCAGCCAACCACTACTAGCGGGAGTCGGTGAGACCCAGTACTTC
length: 14; size: few; V: TRBV12-3/TRBV12-4; J: TRBJ1-5; D: -; CDR3: CASSFRGSFQPQHF; DNA: TGTGCCAGCAGTTTTAGGGGGTCCTTTCAGCCCCAGCATTTT
length: 15; size: -; V: TRBV3-1; J: TRBJ2-1; D: TRBD2; CDR3: CASSVGLAGIYEQFF; DNA: TGTGCCAGCAGCGTCGGACTAGCGGGAATCTATGAGCAGTTCTTC
length: 15; size: -; V: TRBV20-1; J: TRBJ2-3; D: -; CDR3: CSARDSGVSTDTQYF; DNA: TGCAGTGCTAGAGATTCGGGAGTTTCGACAGATACGCAGTATTTT
length: 15; size: -; V: TRBV4-2; J: TRBJ2-7; D: TRBD1; CDR3: CASSHRTGGEYEQYF; DNA: TGTGCCAGCAGCCACCGGACAGGGGGCGAATACGAGCAGTACTTC
length: 14; size: few; V: TRBV7-3; J: TRBJ2-5; D: -; CDR3: CASSLTAGRETQYF; DNA: TGTGCCAGCAGCTTAACGGCGGGCCGAGAGACCCAGTACTTC
length: 13; size: -; V: TRBV12-3/TRBV12-4; J: TRBJ1-1; D: -; CDR3: CASSLALFAKAFF; DNA: TGTGCCAGCAGTTTAGCGCTGTTCGCAAAGGCTTTCTTT
length: 14; size: once; V: TRBV7-9; J: TRBJ2-2; D: -; CDR3: CASSPPRGTGELFF; DNA: TGTGCCAGCAGCCCCCCCCGAGGGACCGGGGAGCTGTTTTTT
length: 14; size: -; V: TRBV11-2; J: TRBJ2-7; D: -; CDR3: CASSLGDHAYEQYF; DNA: TGTGCCAGCAGCTTAGGCGACCACGCCTACGAGCAGTACTTC
length: 15; size: few; V: TRBV5-4; J: TRBJ2-6; D: TRBD1; CDR3: CASSLQGAGANVLTF; DNA: TGTGCCAGCAGCTTACAGGGGGCCGGGGCCAACGTCCTGACTTTC
length: 15; size: -; V: TRBV27; J: TRBJ2-2; D: -; CDR3: CASSGPKTPPGELFF; DNA: TGTGCCAGCAGTGGCCCGAAGACTCCTCCCGGGGAGCTGTTTTTT
length: 14; size: few; V: TRBV6-1; J: TRBJ2-2; D: -; CDR3: CASREGSNTGELFF; DNA: TGTGCCAGCAGGGAGGGGTCGAACACCGGGGAGCTGTTTTTT
length: 15; size: -; V: TRBV11-1; J: TRBJ2-1; D: -; CDR3: CASSFLRGSYNEQFF; DNA: TGTGCCAGCAGCTTTCTGCGGGGATCCTACAATGAGCAGTTCTTC
length: 20; size: few; V: TRBV7-3; J: TRBJ2-6; D: -; CDR3: CASSLTPWRGTLTGANVLTF; DNA: TGTGCCAGCAGCTTAACACCCTGGAGGGGGACACTGACTGGGGCCAACGTCCTGACTTTC
length: 14; size: -; V: TRBV27; J: TRBJ2-3; D: -; CDR3: CASSLIGVADTQYF; DNA: TGTGCCAGCAGTTTAATAGGGGTAGCGGATACGCAGTATTTT
length: 18; size: -; V: TRBV6-2/TRBV6-3; J: TRBJ2-4; D: TRBD2; CDR3: CASRYAGLAGEAKNIQYF; DNA: TGTGCCAGCAGATACGCTGGACTAGCGGGAGAAGCCAAAAACATTCAGTACTTC
length: 13; size: -; V: TRBV12-5; J: TRBJ2-1; D: -; CDR3: CASGLVADNEQFF; DNA: TGTGCTAGTGGTTTGGTGGCTGACAATGAGCAGTTCTTC
length: 17; size: few; V: TRBV28; J: TRBJ2-7; D: -; CDR3: CASSLMRLDRTVRVQYF; DNA: TGTGCCAGCAGTCTGATGCGATTGGACAGAACAGTACGAGTGCAGTACTTC
length: 16; size: -; V: TRBV6-5; J: TRBJ2-1; D: -; CDR3: CASSPPWGLSYNEQFF; DNA: TGTGCCAGCAGTCCTCCTTGGGGGCTTTCCTACAATGAGCAGTTCTTC
length: 14; size: once; V: TRBV28; J: TRBJ2-3; D: TRBD1; CDR3: CASSRGGSTDTQYF; DNA: TGTGCCAGCAGTAGAGGGGGCAGCACAGATACGCAGTATTTT
length: 12; size: -; V: TRBV7-9; J: TRBJ1-4; D: -; CDR3: CASSLGGEKLFF; DNA: TGTGCCAGCAGCTTAGGCGGTGAAAAACTGTTTTTT
length: 13; size: few; V: TRBV27; J: TRBJ2-7; D: -; CDR3: CASSSPPGREQYF; DNA: TGTGCCAGCTCCTCTCCTCCGGGGAGAGAGCAGTACTTC
length: 19; size: -; V: TRBV28; J: TRBJ1-2; D: TRBD1; CDR3: CASSLLNRDRGRKDYGYTF; DNA: TGTGCCAGCAGTCTACTCAACCGGGACAGGGGGCGGAAAGACTATGGCTACACCTTC
length: 12; size: few; V: TRBV6-5; J: TRBJ1-1; D: -; CDR3: CASSRIGTEAFF; DNA: TGTGCCAGCAGTCGGATCGGGACTGAAGCTTTCTTT
length: 15; size: few; V: TRBV15; J: TRBJ1-4; D: TRBD1; CDR3: CATSRAGQGSEKLFF; DNA: TGTGCCACCAGCAGAGCAGGACAGGGAAGTGAAAAACTGTTTTTT
length: 14; size: few; V: TRBV29-1; J: TRBJ2-1; D: TRBD2; CDR3: CSVAAGTSGNEQFF; DNA: TGCAGCGTGGCCGCCGGGACTAGCGGGAATGAGCAGTTCTTC
length: 14; size: -; V: TRBV5-1; J: TRBJ2-7; D: TRBD1; CDR3: CASSSPGQPYEQYF; DNA: TGCGCCAGCAGCTCGCCGGGACAGCCCTACGAGCAGTACTTC
length: 15; size: -; V: TRBV3-1; J: TRBJ2-7; D: TRBD2; CDR3: CASSHRGTSLHEQYF; DNA: TGTGCCAGCAGCCATCGCGGGACTAGCCTGCACGAGCAGTACTTC
length: 17; size: few; V: TRBV24-1; J: TRBJ2-3; D: -; CDR3: CATSDTKRVASTDTQYF; DNA: TGTGCCACCAGTGATACTAAGCGGGTGGCTAGCACAGATACGCAGTATTTT